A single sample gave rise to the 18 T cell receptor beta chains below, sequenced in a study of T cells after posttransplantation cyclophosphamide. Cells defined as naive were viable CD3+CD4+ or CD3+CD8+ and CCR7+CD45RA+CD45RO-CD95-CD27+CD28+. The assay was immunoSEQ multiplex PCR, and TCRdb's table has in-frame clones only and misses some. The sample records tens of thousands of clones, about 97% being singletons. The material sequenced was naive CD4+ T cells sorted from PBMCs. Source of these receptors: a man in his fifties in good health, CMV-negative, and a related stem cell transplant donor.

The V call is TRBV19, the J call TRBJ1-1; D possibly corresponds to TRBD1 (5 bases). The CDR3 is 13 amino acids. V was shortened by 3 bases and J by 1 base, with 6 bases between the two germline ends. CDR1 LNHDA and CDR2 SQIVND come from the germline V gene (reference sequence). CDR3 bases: TGTGCCAGTAGTATCGGGGGGAACACTGAAGCTTTCTTT. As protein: CASSIGGNTEAFF.

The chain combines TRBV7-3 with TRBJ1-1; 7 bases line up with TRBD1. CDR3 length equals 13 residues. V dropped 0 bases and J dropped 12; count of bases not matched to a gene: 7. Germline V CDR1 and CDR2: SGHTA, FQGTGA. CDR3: CASSLTWDSLTFF. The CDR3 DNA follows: TGTGCCAGCAGCTTAACGTGGGACAGTCTGACTTTCTTT.

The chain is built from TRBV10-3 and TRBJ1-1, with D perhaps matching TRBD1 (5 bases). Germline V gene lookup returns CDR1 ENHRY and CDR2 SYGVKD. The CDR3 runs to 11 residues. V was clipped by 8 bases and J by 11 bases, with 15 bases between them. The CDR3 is CAIESGFEAFF. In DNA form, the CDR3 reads TGTGCCATCGAATCAGGGTTCGAGGCTTTCTTT.

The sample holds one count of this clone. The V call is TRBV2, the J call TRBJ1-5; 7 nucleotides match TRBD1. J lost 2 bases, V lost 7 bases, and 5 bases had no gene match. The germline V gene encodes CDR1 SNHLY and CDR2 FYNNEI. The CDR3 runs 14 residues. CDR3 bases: TGTGCCAGCAACCGACAGGGAGGCAATCAGCCCCAGCATTTT. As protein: CASNRQGGNQPQHF.

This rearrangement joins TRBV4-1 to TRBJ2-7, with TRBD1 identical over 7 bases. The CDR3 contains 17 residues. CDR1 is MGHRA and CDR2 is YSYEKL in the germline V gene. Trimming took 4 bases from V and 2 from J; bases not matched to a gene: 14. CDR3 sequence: CASSPSPDRARPYEQYF. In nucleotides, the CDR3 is TGCGCCAGCAGCCCTTCACCCGACAGGGCCCGTCCCTACGAGCAGTACTTC.

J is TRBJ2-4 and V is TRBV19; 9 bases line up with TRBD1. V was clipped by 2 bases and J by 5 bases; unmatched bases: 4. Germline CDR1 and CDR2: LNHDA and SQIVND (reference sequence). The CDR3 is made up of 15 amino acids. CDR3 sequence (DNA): TGTGCCAGTAGTATAATCTGGACAGGGGAAAACATTCAGTACTTC. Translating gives CASSIIWTGENIQYF.

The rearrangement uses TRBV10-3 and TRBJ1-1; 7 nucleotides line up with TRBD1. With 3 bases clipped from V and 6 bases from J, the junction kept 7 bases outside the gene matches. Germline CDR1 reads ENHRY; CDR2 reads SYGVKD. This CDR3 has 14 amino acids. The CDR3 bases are TGTGCCATCAGTGATAGAGAGGGGGCCTCTGAAGCTTTCTTT. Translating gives CAISDREGASEAFF.

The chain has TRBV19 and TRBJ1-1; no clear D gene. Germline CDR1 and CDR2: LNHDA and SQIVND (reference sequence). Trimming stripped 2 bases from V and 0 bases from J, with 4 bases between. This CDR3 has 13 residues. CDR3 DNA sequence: TGTGCCAGTAGTATACGGTTGAACACTGAAGCTTTCTTT. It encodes CASSIRLNTEAFF.

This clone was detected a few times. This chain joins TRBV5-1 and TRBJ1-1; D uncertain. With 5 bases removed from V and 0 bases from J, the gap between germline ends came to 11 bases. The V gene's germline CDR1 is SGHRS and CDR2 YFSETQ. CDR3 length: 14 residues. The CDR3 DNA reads TGCGCCAGCAGGGTAGTAACGGTGAACACTGAAGCTTTCTTT. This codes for CASRVVTVNTEAFF.

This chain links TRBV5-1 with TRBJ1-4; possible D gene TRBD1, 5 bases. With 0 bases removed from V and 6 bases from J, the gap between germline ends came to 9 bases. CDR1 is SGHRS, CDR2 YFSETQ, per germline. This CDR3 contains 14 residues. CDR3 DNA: TGCGCCAGCAGCTTGGGACAGATGGATGAAAAACTGTTTTTT. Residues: CASSLGQMDEKLFF.

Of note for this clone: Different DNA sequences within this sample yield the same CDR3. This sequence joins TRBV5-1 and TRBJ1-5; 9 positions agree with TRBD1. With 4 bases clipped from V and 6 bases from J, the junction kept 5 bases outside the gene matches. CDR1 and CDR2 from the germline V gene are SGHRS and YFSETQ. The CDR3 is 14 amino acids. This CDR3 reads CASSTGTGLQPQHF. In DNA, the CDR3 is TGCGCCAGCAGCACCGGGACAGGGCTTCAGCCCCAGCATTTT.

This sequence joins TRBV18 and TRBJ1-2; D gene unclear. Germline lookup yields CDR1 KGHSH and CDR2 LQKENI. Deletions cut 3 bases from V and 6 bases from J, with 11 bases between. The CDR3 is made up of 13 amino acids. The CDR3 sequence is CASSPGDAHGYTF. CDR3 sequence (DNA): TGTGCCAGCTCACCCGGGGATGCCCATGGCTACACCTTC. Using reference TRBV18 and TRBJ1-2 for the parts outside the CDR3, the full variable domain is NAGVMQNPRHLVRRRGQEARLRCSPMKGHSHVYWYRQLPEEGLKFMVYLQKENIIDESGMPKERFSAEFPKEGPSILRIQQVVRGDSAAYFCASSPGDAHGYTFGSGTRLTVV.

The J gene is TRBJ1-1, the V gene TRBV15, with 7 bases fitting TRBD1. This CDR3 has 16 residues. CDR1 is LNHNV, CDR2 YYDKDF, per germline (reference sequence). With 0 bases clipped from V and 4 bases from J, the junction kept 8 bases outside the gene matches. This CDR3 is CATSREPGQAITEAFF. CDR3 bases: TGTGCCACCAGCAGAGAACCCGGACAGGCCATCACTGAAGCTTTCTTT.

CDR3: CASSQDPQPSSGANVLTF. The DNA of the CDR3 is TGCGCCAGCAGCCAAGATCCACAGCCGAGCTCTGGGGCCAACGTCCTGACTTTC. The V and J genes are TRBV4-3 and TRBJ2-6; no definite D call. V lost 0 bases and J 0 bases, leaving 12 bases between the germline ends. From germline, CDR1 is LGHNA and CDR2 YSLEER. The CDR3 spans 18 residues.

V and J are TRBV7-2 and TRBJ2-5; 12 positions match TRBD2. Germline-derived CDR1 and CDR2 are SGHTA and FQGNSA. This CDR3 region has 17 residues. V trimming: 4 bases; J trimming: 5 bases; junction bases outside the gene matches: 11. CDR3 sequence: CASSSILAGGGRETQYF. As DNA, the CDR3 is TGTGCCAGCAGCTCCATACTAGCGGGGGGAGGTCGGGAGACCCAGTACTTC. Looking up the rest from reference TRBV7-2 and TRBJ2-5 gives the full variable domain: GAGVSQSPSNKVTEKGKDVELRCDPISGHTALYWYRQSLGQGLEFLIYFQGNSAPDKSGLPSDRFSAERTGGSVSTLTIQRTQQEDSAVYLCASSSILAGGGRETQYFGPGTRLLVL.

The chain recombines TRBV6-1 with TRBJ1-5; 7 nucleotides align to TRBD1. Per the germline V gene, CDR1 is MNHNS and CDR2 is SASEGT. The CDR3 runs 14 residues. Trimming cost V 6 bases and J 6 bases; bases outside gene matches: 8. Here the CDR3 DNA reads TGTGCCAGCAGCTTCGACAGGGATACTCAGCCCCAGCATTTT. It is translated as CASSFDRDTQPQHF.

This chain's CDR3 is CASSLVATGTEAFF. CDR3 nucleotides: TGCGCCAGCAGCTTGGTTGCGACTGGGACTGAAGCTTTCTTT. The genes are TRBV5-1 and TRBJ1-1; no clear D. CDR1 and CDR2 (germline): SGHRS, YFSETQ. This CDR3 region has 14 residues. The germline V and J ends were trimmed by 0 bases and 5 bases, with 11 bases remaining between them.

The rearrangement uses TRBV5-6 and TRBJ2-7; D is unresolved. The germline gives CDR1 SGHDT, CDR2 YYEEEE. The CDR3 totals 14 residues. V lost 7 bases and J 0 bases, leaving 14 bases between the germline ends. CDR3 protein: CASYPESYSYEQYF. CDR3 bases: TGTGCCAGCTACCCGGAGTCTTACTCCTACGAGCAGTACTTC.